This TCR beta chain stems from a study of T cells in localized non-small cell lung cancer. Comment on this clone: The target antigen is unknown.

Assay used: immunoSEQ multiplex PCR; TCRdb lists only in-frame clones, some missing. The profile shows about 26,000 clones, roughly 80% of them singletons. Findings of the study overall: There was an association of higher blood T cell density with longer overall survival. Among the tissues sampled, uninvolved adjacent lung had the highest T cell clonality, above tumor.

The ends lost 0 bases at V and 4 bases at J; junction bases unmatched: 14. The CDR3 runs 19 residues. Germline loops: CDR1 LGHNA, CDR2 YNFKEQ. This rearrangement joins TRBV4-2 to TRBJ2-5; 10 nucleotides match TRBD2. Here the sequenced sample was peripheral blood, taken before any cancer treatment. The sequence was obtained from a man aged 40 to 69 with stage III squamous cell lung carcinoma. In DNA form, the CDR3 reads TGTGCCAGCAGCCAAGAGGTGATGGCTAGCGGGAGTTTAGTAGAGACCCAGTACTTC. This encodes CASSQEVMASGSLVETQYF.